This TCR beta chain derives from a study of spatial heterogeneity in lung cancer. Looking at the study overall: Detection of beta-chain sequences consistently exceeded that of alpha-chain sequences. Raw reads showed each unique TCR and UMI combination turning up more than ten times on average. Study-wide points: Tumoral mutation counts were tracked by counts of expanded intratumoral alpha and beta TCRs.

TCRdb passed the 5' RACE reads through MiXCR, listing each CDR3 protein once. Of some 6,200 distinct CDR3 sequences in the sample, about 14% were seen once. Trimming left V 7 bases short and J 4 bases short, with 13 bases between. The CDR3 sequence is 13 residues long. In germline, CDR1 is SGHTA, CDR2 FQGNSA. In its sample, this clonotype was seen many times. Its target is not known. Time point here: sample taken at primary tumor resection. Tumor, nontumor lung or frozen PBMC supplied whole RNA, sequenced without sorting. The receptor was isolated from a male donor with early-stage non-small cell lung cancer. The chain has TRBV7-2 and TRBJ1-1, with a tentative D call TRBD1 (5 bases). The sequencing used lung tumor tissue, collected at surgery. CDR3 nucleotides: TGTGCCAGCACTCGCAGGGTCGGCACTGAAGCTTTCTTT. This codes for CASTRRVGTEAFF.